This TCR beta chain was sequenced for a study of OX40 agonist ivuxolimab in advanced cancers. Overall study: While on treatment, patients had intravenous ivuxolimab at 0.01 to 10 mg/kg every 2 weeks. Hepatocellular carcinoma, melanoma, renal cell or head and neck cancer affected the dose-escalation patients. Around 40% of patients had received prior checkpoint inhibitor therapy. Findings and caveats of the study: There were, on average, more expanded clones in CD8+ T cells than in CD4+.

In this sample, this clone turned up a few times. Its cognate antigen is unknown. Sequencing used immunoSEQ multiplex PCR; TCRdb keeps in-frame clones, though not all of them. The sample records some 80,000 clones, 84% being singletons. The CDR3 has 15 amino acids. The germline V gene has CDR1 MNHEY and CDR2 SMNVEV (reference sequence). The V and J ends lost 3 bases and 4 bases respectively, with 16 bases between them. The receptor was isolated from an adult with an advanced solid tumor such as melanoma, head and neck, liver or kidney cancer. The material sequenced was CD4+ or CD8+ T cells sorted from blood, taken in a trial of the OX40 agonist ivuxolimab. V is TRBV27 and J is TRBJ2-7; tentatively, D is TRBD1 or TRBD2 (5 bases each). This CDR3 is CASSFGAFDGYEQYF. The DNA of the CDR3 is TGTGCCAGCAGTTTCGGGGCCTTCGATGGTTACGAGCAGTACTTC.